These 9 T cell receptor beta chains share one sample of origin, sequenced in a study of T-cell memory formation after mild COVID-19. TCRdb reprocessed the 5' RACE reads with MiXCR, giving one entry per CDR3 protein. The sample carries about 390,000 distinct CDR3 sequences, roughly 15% recorded once. The sequenced sample consisted of PBMCs or a T cell subset sorted from them (not recorded which). These receptors were collected from a man aged 18-30 years who had mild COVID-19 (a few samples of this study predate the infection). Cell type and time point are not known.

This clonotype was seen only a few times. The V call is TRBV20-1, the J call TRBJ2-3; D not certain. CDR3 length: 12 residues. Germline assignment: CDR1 DFQATT and CDR2 SNEGSKA (reference sequence). V lost 3 bases and J 3 bases, leaving 7 bases between the germline ends. The chain's CDR3 is CSASGVTDTQYF. CDR3 DNA sequence: TGCAGTGCTAGTGGGGTTACAGATACGCAGTATTTT.

The CDR3 nucleotides read TGCGCCAGCAGCCAAGTGGAGGGATGGGACACCGGGGAGCTGTTTTTT. This translates into CASSQVEGWDTGELFF. The chain joins TRBV4-3 to TRBJ2-2, with D maybe TRBD2 (6 bases). With 1 base removed from V and 3 bases from J, the gap between germline ends came to 12 bases. CDR3 length: 16 residues. CDR1 is LGHNA and CDR2 is YSLEER in the germline V gene.

In its sample, this clonotype was seen a few times. CDR3 loop: CASPIWDQPQHF. The CDR3, as DNA: TGTGCCAGCCCGATTTGGGATCAGCCCCAGCATTTT. The V call is TRBV9, the J call TRBJ1-5, with unresolved D. V was shortened by 7 bases and J by 5 bases, with 10 bases between the two germline ends. The CDR3 sequence is 12 residues long. Per the germline V gene, CDR1 is SGDLS and CDR2 is YYNGEE.

This clonotype was counted only a few times. The genes are TRBV6-2 or TRBV6-3 and TRBJ2-7, with TRBD1 matching 9 bases. The CDR3 is made up of 15 amino acids. Germline trimming cut 5 bases from V and 7 bases from J; bases unmatched to any gene: 12. Germline V gene lookup returns CDR1 MNHEY and CDR2 SVGEGT. The CDR3 nucleotides read TGTGCCAGCAGTCTCTCCGGGACAGGGCGGCGAGAGCAGTACGTC. This translates into CASSLSGTGRREQYV.

The chain links TRBV7-3 to TRBJ2-3, with 9 positions matching TRBD2. Germline V gene lookup returns CDR1 SGHTA and CDR2 FQGTGA. The CDR3 contains 16 residues. The V gene end was trimmed by 5 bases and the J gene end by 1 base; junction bases not matched to a gene: 7. The CDR3 region is CASSHIAGVGTDTQYF. CDR3 nucleotides: TGTGCCAGCAGCCACATAGCGGGGGTGGGCACAGATACGCAGTATTTT.

This clonotype turned up a few times. This chain joins TRBV6-2 or TRBV6-3 and TRBJ2-5; D gene uncertain. In germline, CDR1 is MNHEY, CDR2 SVGEGT. The V gene lost 1 base and the J gene lost 1 base, with 7 bases spanning the gap. CDR3 length: 14 residues. The CDR3, as DNA: TGTGCCAGCAGTTACTGGGGTCGCCAAGAGACCCAGTACTTC. It encodes CASSYWGRQETQYF.

The V and J genes are TRBV9 and TRBJ1-1; D gene ambiguous. Deletions cut 0 bases from V and 4 bases from J, with 10 bases between. CDR1 SGDLS and CDR2 YYNGEE come from the germline V gene. This CDR3 spans 14 amino acids. CDR3 in DNA: TGTGCCAGCAGCGTAGAAGGTGGGTCCACTGAAGCTTTCTTT. Encoded protein: CASSVEGGSTEAFF.

CDR3 amino acids: CASRTSGYNSPLHF. As DNA, the CDR3 is TGTGCCAGCAGAACCTCAGGGTATAATTCACCCCTCCACTTT. V is TRBV12-3 or TRBV12-4 and J is TRBJ1-6; D possibly corresponds to TRBD1 (5 bases). The V end was cut by 6 bases, the J end by 4 bases, with 10 bases between. The CDR3 length is 14 residues.

The V and J genes are TRBV5-1 and TRBJ2-1, with a weak D call TRBD2 (5 bases). Germline V gene data show CDR1 as SGHRS and CDR2 as YFSETQ. Trimming left V 0 bases short and J 2 bases short, with 9 bases between. CDR3 length: 15 amino acids. The CDR3 spells CASSLVGETYNEQFF. The DNA for the CDR3 is TGCGCCAGCAGCTTGGTTGGGGAGACCTACAATGAGCAGTTCTTC.